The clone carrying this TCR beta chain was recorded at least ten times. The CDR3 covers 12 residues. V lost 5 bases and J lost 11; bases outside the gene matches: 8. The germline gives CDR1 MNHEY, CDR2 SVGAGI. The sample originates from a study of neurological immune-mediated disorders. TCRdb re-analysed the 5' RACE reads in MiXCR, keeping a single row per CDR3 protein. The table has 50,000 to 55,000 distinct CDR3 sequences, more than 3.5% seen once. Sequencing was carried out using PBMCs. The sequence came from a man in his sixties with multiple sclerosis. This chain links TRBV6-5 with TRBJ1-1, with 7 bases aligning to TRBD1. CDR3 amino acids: CASSRGQVAAFF. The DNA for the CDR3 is TGTGCCAGCAGTCGTGGACAGGTTGCGGCTTTCTTT.